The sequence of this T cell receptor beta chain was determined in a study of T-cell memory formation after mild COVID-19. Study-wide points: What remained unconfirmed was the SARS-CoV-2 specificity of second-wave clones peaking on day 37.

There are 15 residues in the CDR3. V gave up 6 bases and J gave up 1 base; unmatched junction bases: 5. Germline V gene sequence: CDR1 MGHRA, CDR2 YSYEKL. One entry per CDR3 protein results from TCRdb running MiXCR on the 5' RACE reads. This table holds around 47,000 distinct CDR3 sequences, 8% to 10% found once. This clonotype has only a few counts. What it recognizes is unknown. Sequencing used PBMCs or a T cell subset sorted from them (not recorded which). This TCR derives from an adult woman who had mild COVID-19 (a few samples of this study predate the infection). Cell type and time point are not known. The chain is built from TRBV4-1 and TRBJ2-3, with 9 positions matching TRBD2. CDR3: CASRGVAGGTDTQYF. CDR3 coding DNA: TGCGCCAGCAGAGGAGTAGCGGGAGGCACAGATACGCAGTATTTT.